This T cell receptor (beta chain) originates from a study of graft-versus-host responses after intestinal transplantation. The CDR3 has 13 amino acids. V dropped 1 base and J dropped 5 bases, with 7 bases sitting between them. The V gene's germline CDR1 is MGHRA and CDR2 YSYEKL. In regard to this clone: What it binds is unknown.

The protocol was immunoSEQ multiplex PCR, while the TCRdb copy is restricted to in-frame clones and leaves out a portion. The sample includes some 110,000 clones, around 94% of them seen just once. The sequence came from a human donor who was the organ donor for an intestinal transplant. Here the sequenced sample was unstimulated CD4+ T cells sorted from spleen or lymph node cells, taken before transplant. The chain has TRBV4-1 and TRBJ2-3, with D possibly matching TRBD2 (6 bases). The CDR3 DNA reads TGCGCCAGCAGCCAAGGCGGGGTAGATACGCAGTATTTT. It translates to CASSQGGVDTQYF.